Shown below are 22 T cell receptor beta chains from a single sample sequenced in a study of cytomegalovirus exposure and HLA in healthy donors. Researchers ran the PCR with 60 Vbeta and 13 Jbeta primers. Data came from immunoSEQ multiplex PCR; TCRdb stores just in-frame clones and leaves some out. Here the sample spans over 100,000 clones, about 75% being singletons. Sequenced material: PBMCs. The receptor source for this set is a middle-aged woman in good health and CMV-seronegative.

This sequence joins TRBV7-9 and TRBJ1-3; 7 bases map to TRBD1. Germline V gene data show CDR1 as SEHNR and CDR2 as FQNEAQ (reference sequence). The CDR3 covers 16 residues. The junction had 5 bases not matched to a gene; V was cut back by 1 base and J by 2 bases. The CDR3 nucleotides are TGTGCCAGCAGCTTAGTCGGGACAGCCACTGGAAACACCATATATTTT. Protein sequence: CASSLVGTATGNTIYF. The full variable domain, in which reference TRBV7-9 and TRBJ1-3 provide the parts outside the CDR3, is DTGVSQNPRHKITKRGQNVTFRCDPISEHNRLYWYRQTLGQGPEFLTYFQNEAQLEKSRLLSDRFSAERPKGSFSTLEIQRTEQGDSAMYLCASSLVGTATGNTIYFGEGSWLTVV.

The chain has TRBV27 and TRBJ1-5, with TRBD1 as a possible D gene (5 bases). CDR1 MNHEY and CDR2 SMNVEV come from the germline V gene (reference sequence). V was pared by 3 bases and J by 4 bases, with 7 bases between. The CDR3 is made up of 13 amino acids. The CDR3 DNA reads as TGTGCCAGCAGTTTTTACAGGAATCAGCCCCAGCATTTT. Translating gives CASSFYRNQPQHF.

This sequence joins TRBV5-4 and TRBJ1-6, with TRBD1 matching over 7 bases. The length of the CDR3 is 14 residues. The V gene's germline CDR1 is SGHNT and CDR2 YYREEE (reference sequence). Germline trimming cut 3 bases from V and 8 bases from J; bases unmatched to any gene: 5. The CDR3 DNA reads as TGTGCCAGCAGCTCTGACAGGGTACATTCACCCCTCCACTTT. It translates to CASSSDRVHSPLHF.

CDR3 in DNA: TGTGCCTGGAGCCCGGACAGGGTGAGGGAGACCCAGTACTTC. Translating it yields CAWSPDRVRETQYF. J is TRBJ2-5 and V is TRBV30, with TRBD1 matching 8 bases. Germline loops: CDR1 GTSNPN, CDR2 SVGIG (reference sequence). CDR3 length: 14 amino acids. With 3 bases clipped from V and 5 bases from J, the junction kept 8 bases outside the gene matches.

This clone has more than one count but fewer than ten. This chain connects TRBV4-2 to TRBJ2-2; D is ambiguous. The CDR3 sequence is 16 residues long. Germline V gives CDR1 LGHNA, CDR2 YNFKEQ. V lost 4 bases, J lost 2 bases, and 14 bases lay in between. CDR3 sequence: CASSPLPNSNTGELFF. CDR3 nucleotides: TGTGCCAGCAGCCCACTTCCGAACTCTAACACCGGGGAGCTGTTTTTT.

The chain employs TRBV7-9 and TRBJ2-5; 9 bases align to TRBD1. Germline assignment: CDR1 SEHNR and CDR2 FQNEAQ (reference sequence). V dropped 3 bases and J dropped 4; count of bases not matched to a gene: 9. CDR3 length: 16 amino acids. The CDR3 region has the DNA TGTGCCAGCAGCTTGGGGGACAGGGAGGGAAGAGAGACCCAGTACTTC. Translating gives CASSLGDREGRETQYF.

CDR3 DNA sequence: TGTGCCAGCAGCACACGTAGGGGCACTGAAGCTTTCTTT. Its translation: CASSTRRGTEAFF. The chain carries TRBV7-8 and TRBJ1-1, with D perhaps matching TRBD1 (5 bases). Germline CDR1 and CDR2: SGHVS and FQNEAQ. This CDR3 has 13 residues. Trimming stripped 5 bases from V and 4 bases from J, with 11 bases between.

With respect to this clone: An end of the junction differs from the germline gene, which may be a read error. This chain connects TRBV5-1 to TRBJ1-6; D perhaps matches TRBD1 (6 bases). The germline CDR1 and CDR2 sequences are SGHRS and YFSETQ. The CDR3 is 13 amino acids. Here the CDR3 DNA reads TGCGCCAGCGCCACAGGGAATAACTCACCCCTCCACTTT. It yields the protein CASATGNNSPLHF. Full variable domain (remainder filled in from reference TRBV5-1 and TRBJ1-6): KAGVTQTPRYLIKTRGQQVTLSCSPISGHRSVSWYQQTPGQGLQFLFEYFSETQRNKGNFPGRFSGRQFSNSRSEMNVSTLELGDSALYLCASATGNNSPLHFGNGTRLTVT.

The sample holds one count of this clone. The V gene is TRBV2, the J gene TRBJ2-5; 11 bases line up with TRBD2. Germline CDR1 is SNHLY and CDR2 is FYNNEI. With 6 bases clipped from V and 5 bases from J, the junction kept 8 bases outside the gene matches. The CDR3 length is 15 residues. This chain's CDR3 is CASRKLAGVSETQYF. CDR3 coding DNA: TGTGCCAGCAGGAAACTAGCGGGGGTGTCCGAGACCCAGTACTTC. Full variable domain (outside the CDR3, taken from reference TRBV2 and TRBJ2-5): EPEVTQTPSHQVTQMGQEVILRCVPISNHLYFYWYRQILGQKVEFLVSFYNNEISEKSEIFDDQFSVERPDGSNFTLKIRSTKLEDSAMYFCASRKLAGVSETQYFGPGTRLLVL.

This chain joins TRBV10-3 and TRBJ2-3; D call uncertain. Trimming took off 4 bases at V and 2 bases at J, with 7 bases between the two ends. There are 13 residues in the CDR3. Per the germline V gene, CDR1 is ENHRY and CDR2 is SYGVKD. The CDR3 region has the DNA TGTGCCATCAGTGGTGGGCCCACAGATACGCAGTATTTT. It specifies CAISGGPTDTQYF.

This clone showed up just a few times. The chain couples TRBV19 to TRBJ2-7; tentative D call: TRBD1 (6 bases). The V gene lost 10 bases and the J gene lost 0 bases, with 19 bases spanning the gap. Germline CDR1 LNHDA, CDR2 SQIVND (reference sequence). The CDR3 totals 15 residues. In DNA form, the CDR3 reads TGTGCCACCGCGTCCATTGGGGGCGACTCCTACGAGCAGTACTTC. As protein: CATASIGGDSYEQYF.

The chain links TRBV4-2 to TRBJ1-1, with D perhaps TRBD1 (6 bases). The V gene lost 0 bases and the J gene lost 11 bases, with 16 bases spanning the gap. Per the germline V gene, CDR1 is LGHNA and CDR2 is YNFKEQ. The CDR3 has 14 amino acids. Here the CDR3 reads CASSQDSRGGGAFF. CDR3 nucleotide sequence: TGTGCCAGCAGCCAAGATTCCAGGGGTGGTGGCGCTTTCTTT.

The rearrangement uses TRBV27 and TRBJ2-2, with 7 bases lining up with TRBD1. Germline loops: CDR1 MNHEY, CDR2 SMNVEV (reference sequence). This CDR3 contains 15 residues. The J segment lost 13 bases and the V segment lost 3 bases, leaving 14 bases of the junction unmatched. The CDR3 DNA follows: TGTGCCAGCAGTTTGGCCCCGAACAGGGGAAATAGGCTGTTTTTT. This gives the protein CASSLAPNRGNRLFF.

This chain links TRBV6-6 with TRBJ1-5, with D unclear. The CDR3 totals 14 residues. CDR1 is MNHNY, CDR2 SVGAGI, per germline (reference sequence). Between the trimmed V and J ends, which lost 6 bases and 1 base, there was a span of 10 bases. DNA of the CDR3: TGTGCCAGCAGGACCAGAGGGAGCAATCAGCCCCAGCATTTT. Residues: CASRTRGSNQPQHF.

In this sample, this clone turned up a few times. The gene calls are TRBV7-2 and TRBJ2-5; 12 bases agree with TRBD1. The CDR3 is 15 amino acids. The junction had 7 bases not matched to a gene; V was cut back by 5 bases and J by 6 bases. Germline CDR1 reads SGHTA; CDR2 reads FQGNSA. This CDR3 reads CASSPGQGAAKTQYF. CDR3 DNA: TGTGCCAGCAGCCCGGGACAGGGGGCTGCAAAGACCCAGTACTTC.

The chain combines TRBV11-3 with TRBJ1-1, with unresolved D. Trimming removed 0 bases at V and 3 bases at J, with 5 bases between. Germline V gene lookup returns CDR1 SGHNT and CDR2 YENEEA. This CDR3 is built from 13 residues. DNA for the CDR3: TGTGCCAGCAGCTTAGATCGGGACACTGAAGCTTTCTTT. This sequence encodes CASSLDRDTEAFF.

This clone was detected a few times. The rearrangement links TRBV19 to TRBJ2-6; 7 bases agree with TRBD2. The V segment lost 5 bases and the J segment 2 bases; nucleotides outside the gene matches: 12. The germline V gene encodes CDR1 LNHDA and CDR2 SQIVND (reference sequence). The CDR3 has 18 residues. The CDR3 protein is CASSGRAGRDPGANVLTF. The CDR3 DNA reads TGTGCCAGTAGTGGGAGGGCAGGGCGGGATCCTGGGGCCAACGTCCTGACTTTC.

This sequence joins TRBV4-3 and TRBJ2-1; 14 nucleotides agree with TRBD2. The V segment lost 1 base and the J segment 5 bases; nucleotides outside the gene matches: 4. Germline assignment: CDR1 LGHNA and CDR2 YSLEER. This CDR3 is built from 17 residues. CDR3 coding DNA: TGCGCCAGCAGCCAAGGGACTAGCGGGGGGTGGGACAATGAGCAGTTCTTC. The encoded protein is CASSQGTSGGWDNEQFF.

The sample holds one count of this clone. V and J are TRBV5-6 and TRBJ2-2; TRBD2 might be the D (5 bases). Trimming left V 0 bases short and J 4 bases short, with 7 bases between. The CDR3 runs 14 residues. Germline-derived CDR1 and CDR2 are SGHDT and YYEEEE. The CDR3 DNA is TGTGCCAGCAGCTTGGCTGCGGGCACCGGGGAGCTGTTTTTT. Protein sequence: CASSLAAGTGELFF. Drawing the rest from reference TRBV5-6 and TRBJ2-2, the complete variable domain is DAGVTQSPTHLIKTRGQQVTLRCSPKSGHDTVSWYQQALGQGPQFIFQYYEEEERQRGNFPDRFSGHQFPNYSSELNVNALLLGDSALYLCASSLAAGTGELFFGEGSRLTVL.

This rearrangement joins TRBV6-6 to TRBJ2-7, with 13 positions matching TRBD2. Germline V lookup: CDR1 MNHNY, CDR2 SVGAGI (reference sequence). With V trimmed by 5 bases and J by 2 bases, 3 bases remained unmatched. The CDR3 has 15 amino acids. The CDR3 region has the DNA TGTGCCAGCAGTGCACTAGCGGGGGGGCCCTACGAGCAGTACTTC. It yields the protein CASSALAGGPYEQYF.

The rearrangement joins TRBV7-8 to TRBJ2-1; TRBD1 matches at 9 bases. The germline V gene has CDR1 SGHVS and CDR2 FQNEAQ. The length of the CDR3 is 15 residues. V gave up 5 bases and J gave up 3 bases; unmatched junction bases: 5. This chain's CDR3 is CASSPGGQGYNEQFF. The CDR3 coding sequence is TGTGCCAGCAGCCCAGGGGGACAGGGCTACAATGAGCAGTTCTTC.

V is TRBV2 and J is TRBJ2-6; the D gene is possibly TRBD1 (5 bases). The CDR3 sequence is 15 residues long. Trimming took 2 bases from V and 0 from J, leaving 5 bases between them. Germline lookup yields CDR1 SNHLY and CDR2 FYNNEI. Written as DNA, the CDR3 is TGTGCCAGCAGTGAACAGGGCTCTGGGGCCAACGTCCTGACTTTC. Translated, it gives CASSEQGSGANVLTF.